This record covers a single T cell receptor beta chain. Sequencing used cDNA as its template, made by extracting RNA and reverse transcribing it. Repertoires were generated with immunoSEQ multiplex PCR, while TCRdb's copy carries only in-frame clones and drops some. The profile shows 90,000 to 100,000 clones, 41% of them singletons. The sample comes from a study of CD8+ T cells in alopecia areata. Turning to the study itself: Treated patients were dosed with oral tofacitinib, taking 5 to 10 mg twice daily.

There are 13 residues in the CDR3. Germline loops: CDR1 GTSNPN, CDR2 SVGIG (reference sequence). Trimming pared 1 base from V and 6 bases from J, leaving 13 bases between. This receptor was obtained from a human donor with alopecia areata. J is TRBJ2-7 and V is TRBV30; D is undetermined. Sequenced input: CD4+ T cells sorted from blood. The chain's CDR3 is CAWSGRLSGEQYF. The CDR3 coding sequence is TGTGCCTGGAGTGGGCGGCTTTCGGGCGAGCAGTACTTC. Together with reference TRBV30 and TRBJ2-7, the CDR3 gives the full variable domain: SQTIHQWPATLVQPVGSPLSLECTVEGTSNPNLYWYRQAAGRGLQLLFYSVGIGQISSEVPQNLSASRPQDRQFILSSKKLLLSDSGFYLCAWSGRLSGEQYFGPGTRLTVT.